These 23 T cell receptor beta chains share one sample of origin, sequenced in a study of T cell repertoires in cytomegalovirus infection. TCRdb ran MiXCR on the reads and lists one entry per CDR3 protein. The table includes 230,000 or so distinct CDR3 sequences, over 15% detected once. Source material: CD8+ T cells from PBMCs. The receptors were sampled from a human donor in good health (CMV status not recorded). Some clones in this sample may be carry-over from other donors' samples.

The V and J genes are TRBV7-4 and TRBJ2-5; 7 bases match TRBD1. In germline, CDR1 is SGHVT, CDR2 SQSDAQ. V lost 5 bases to trimming and J lost 2 bases; unmatched junction nucleotides: 11. The CDR3 totals 16 residues. CDR3 region: CASSLPNRGQQETQYF. The CDR3 nucleotides read TGTGCCAGCAGCCTCCCGAATCGGGGACAGCAAGAGACCCAGTACTTC.

This clonotype was detected ten times or more. The chain uses TRBV6-2 or TRBV6-3 and TRBJ2-5; D is possibly TRBD2 (6 bases). V was trimmed by 7 bases and J by 2 bases, leaving 20 bases between them. This CDR3 has 16 amino acids. Per germline, CDR1 MNHEY and CDR2 SVGEGT. The CDR3 DNA reads as TGTGCCAGCACTGACCATAGGCGGGGTGGTCAAGAGACCCAGTACTTC. Amino acid sequence: CASTDHRRGGQETQYF.

The chain is built from TRBV20-1 and TRBJ1-2; the D gene is possibly TRBD1 (6 bases). Germline V gives CDR1 DFQATT, CDR2 SNEGSKA (reference sequence). The CDR3 runs to 17 residues. Trimming removed 0 bases from V and 3 bases from J, with 20 bases in between. Here the CDR3 reads CSARDQAGAREDYGYTF. CDR3 coding DNA: TGCAGTGCTAGAGATCAAGCAGGGGCAAGGGAAGACTATGGCTACACCTTC.

This sequence joins TRBV20-1 and TRBJ1-2; the match to TRBD1 covers 9 bases. J was trimmed by 4 bases and V by 0 bases; bases with no gene match: 9. CDR1 DFQATT and CDR2 SNEGSKA come from the germline V gene (reference sequence). The CDR3 covers 16 residues. As DNA, the CDR3 is TGCAGTGCTAGAGACCCAGGGGGACAGGGTAGCTATGGCTACACCTTC. Amino acids: CSARDPGGQGSYGYTF.

The chain joins TRBV6-5 to TRBJ2-2; 11 nucleotides align to TRBD1. The J segment lost 8 bases and the V segment lost 4 bases, leaving 12 bases of the junction unmatched. Germline assignment: CDR1 MNHEY and CDR2 SVGAGI. CDR3 length: 17 amino acids. The CDR3 DNA follows: TGTGCCAGCAGTTTCTCCCCGGGACAGGGGGTATTGGGGGAGCTGTTTTTT. It yields the protein CASSFSPGQGVLGELFF.

This clonotype has only a few counts. The chain carries TRBV2 and TRBJ2-1; 8 positions match TRBD1. The CDR3 loop spans 18 amino acids. From germline, CDR1 is SNHLY and CDR2 FYNNEI. Trimming removed 7 bases from V and 2 bases from J; junction bases left unmatched: 16. CDR3 protein: CASTTSRSDRVAYNEQFF. In DNA, the CDR3 is TGTGCCAGCACCACATCGAGGTCGGACAGGGTAGCCTACAATGAGCAGTTCTTC.

This clonotype was seen many times. The chain couples TRBV6-5 to TRBJ2-7, with D possibly being TRBD1 or TRBD2 (5 bases each). The ends were cut back, 4 bases at V and 0 bases at J, with 22 bases in the middle. Germline CDR1 and CDR2: MNHEY and SVGAGI. The CDR3 has 18 amino acids. CDR3 bases: TGTGCCAGCAGTTCCACTAGGGACGGGGAGCCTAGCTCCTACGAGCAGTACTTC. It is translated as CASSSTRDGEPSSYEQYF.

V and J are TRBV4-1 and TRBJ1-2; D possibly corresponds to TRBD1 (5 bases). Germline V gene lookup returns CDR1 MGHRA and CDR2 YSYEKL. This CDR3 is built from 15 residues. Trimming removed 3 bases at V and 3 bases at J, with 14 bases between. The CDR3 sequence is CASSQVLGQDYGYTF. The CDR3 region has the DNA TGCGCCAGCAGCCAGGTATTGGGGCAGGACTATGGCTACACCTTC.

The table lists this clonotype with a few counts. The chain employs TRBV29-1 and TRBJ2-1, with 7 bases lining up with TRBD1. Losses at the gene ends were 7 bases for V and 2 bases for J; bases not matched to a gene: 8. Germline assignment: CDR1 SQVTM and CDR2 ANQGSEA. This CDR3 has 14 amino acids. CDR3 sequence reads: CSARQGITYNEQFF. The DNA of the CDR3 is TGCAGCGCCCGACAGGGAATCACCTACAATGAGCAGTTCTTC.

The CDR3 reads CASKPGQGSHEQYF. The DNA for the CDR3 is TGTGCCAGTAAACCGGGACAGGGTAGTCACGAGCAGTACTTC. The chain carries TRBV19 and TRBJ2-7, with TRBD1 matching over 9 bases. After removal of 7 bases from V and 5 bases from J, the junction contained 9 bases not matched to a gene. CDR3 length: 14 residues. Germline values: CDR1 LNHDA, CDR2 SQIVND (reference sequence).

This clonotype has a count of ten or more. The rearrangement joins TRBV29-1 to TRBJ2-1, with 10 bases identical to TRBD2. Germline V gives CDR1 SQVTM, CDR2 ANQGSEA. This CDR3 spans 12 amino acids. After removal of 7 bases from V and 6 bases from J, the junction contained 3 bases not matched to a gene. CDR3 residues: CSAPSGGNEQFF. CDR3 DNA sequence: TGCAGCGCACCTAGCGGGGGCAATGAGCAGTTCTTC.

This clonotype has just a few counts. V is TRBV6-6 and J is TRBJ1-1; D is ambiguous. CDR1 and CDR2 (germline): MNHNY, SVGAGI (reference sequence). The CDR3 is made up of 17 amino acids. With 0 bases removed from V and 0 bases from J, the gap between germline ends came to 14 bases. For the CDR3, the DNA is TGTGCCAGCAGTTACTCGGGTCGGGAGGCGGTGAACACTGAAGCTTTCTTT. Its translation is CASSYSGREAVNTEAFF.

This clonotype was found many times. The rearrangement joins TRBV7-8 to TRBJ2-1, with TRBD2 matching 12 bases. V lost 1 base, J lost 4 bases, and 5 bases stayed unmatched. The CDR3 runs 17 residues. The germline CDR1 and CDR2 sequences are SGHVS and FQNEAQ. CDR3 sequence reads: CASSLDGLAGPYNEQFF. The CDR3 DNA is TGTGCCAGCAGCTTAGACGGACTAGCGGGGCCATACAATGAGCAGTTCTTC.

The genes are TRBV12-5 and TRBJ1-2, with unresolved D. This CDR3 is 15 amino acids long. The V end was cut by 7 bases, the J end by 6 bases, with 21 bases between. Germline CDR1 LGHNT, CDR2 FRNRAP. Here the CDR3 reads CASAREAGSLHGYTF. The DNA for the CDR3 is TGTGCTAGTGCCCGGGAAGCCGGCTCTTTACATGGCTACACCTTC.

This clonotype occurred many times. CDR3 residues: CASSLGQENTEAFF. CDR3 nucleotides: TGTGCCAGCAGCTTAGGCCAGGAGAACACTGAAGCTTTCTTT. The J gene is TRBJ1-1, the V gene TRBV7-9; D remains unclear. Trimming stripped 1 base from V and 1 base from J, with 7 bases between. The CDR3 is 14 amino acids. Germline V CDR1 and CDR2: SEHNR, FQNEAQ (reference sequence).

This clonotype appeared many times. The chain joins TRBV7-3 to TRBJ2-3, with D unresolved. The CDR3 spans 16 residues. The germline V and J ends were trimmed by 1 base and 0 bases, with 11 bases remaining between them. The germline V gene encodes CDR1 SGHTA and CDR2 FQGTGA. CDR3 bases: TGTGCCAGCAGCTTAAGTCGGGCCTCTAGCACAGATACGCAGTATTTT. Encoded protein: CASSLSRASSTDTQYF. The full variable domain, with the rest looked up from reference TRBV7-3 and TRBJ2-3, is GAGVSQTPSNKVTEKGKYVELRCDPISGHTALYWYRQSLGQGPEFLIYFQGTGAADDSGLPNDRFFAVRPEGSVSTLKIQRTERGDSAVYLCASSLSRASSTDTQYFGPGTRLTVL.

This clonotype was seen repeatedly, ten times or more. CDR3 in DNA: TGTGCCAGCAGCTTAGGCGTAGGGCAGTACTTC. It is translated as CASSLGVGQYF. The gene calls are TRBV7-4 and TRBJ2-7; the D is unclear. From germline, CDR1 is SGHVT and CDR2 SQSDAQ. Between the trimmed V and J ends, which lost 1 base and 9 bases, there was a span of 7 bases. This CDR3 spans 11 amino acids.

This clonotype was found many times. This chain joins TRBV7-2 and TRBJ2-7; D not resolved. The germline V gene encodes CDR1 SGHTA and CDR2 FQGNSA. V lost 5 bases and J lost 2, with 7 bases in between. This CDR3 is 12 amino acids long. CDR3 amino acids: CASSLRPYEQYF. Here the CDR3 DNA reads TGTGCCAGCAGCCTCCGACCCTACGAGCAGTACTTC.

The chain recombines TRBV4-1 with TRBJ1-5; perhaps TRBD1 as D (6 bases). The CDR3 runs to 12 residues. Germline CDR1 MGHRA, CDR2 YSYEKL. The ends were cut back, 6 bases at V and 9 bases at J, with 12 bases in the middle. The CDR3 region has the DNA TGCGCCAGCAGTGACAGGTATGGGCCCCAGCATTTT. It yields the protein CASSDRYGPQHF.

The gene calls are TRBV6-2 or TRBV6-3 and TRBJ2-5; D gene uncertain. The CDR3 extends over 13 amino acids. The V and J ends lost 6 bases and 2 bases respectively, with 10 bases between them. Germline lookup yields CDR1 MNHEY and CDR2 SVGEGT. CDR3 sequence reads: CASSPPWQETQYF. CDR3 nucleotides: TGTGCCAGCAGCCCCCCCTGGCAAGAGACCCAGTACTTC.

This clonotype was picked up many times. Sequence at one end of the junction differs from germline and may be a read error. The rearrangement uses TRBV11-2 and TRBJ1-1, with D tentatively TRBD1 (5 bases). The germline V gene has CDR1 SGHAT and CDR2 FQNNGV. There are 16 residues in the CDR3. The CDR3 nucleotides read TGTGCCAGCAGCCCTTTGGGGGGGTTTGGTAACAGTGAAGCTTTCTTT. This gives the protein CASSPLGGFGNSEAFF.

Many counts were recorded for this clonotype. This chain connects TRBV19 to TRBJ1-1; no firm D call. This CDR3 is 15 amino acids long. Trimming shortened V by 3 bases and J by 2 bases, and 13 bases separated the two germline ends. Germline lookup yields CDR1 LNHDA and CDR2 SQIVND (reference sequence). The CDR3 protein is CASSISSWGNTEAFF. CDR3 sequence (DNA): TGTGCCAGTAGTATCTCATCTTGGGGAAACACTGAAGCTTTCTTT.

A remark on this clonotype: This may be a read error, as it is one base from a much larger clone. The gene calls are TRBV12-5 and TRBJ1-4; D uncertain. The germline V gene has CDR1 LGHNT and CDR2 FRNRAP. This CDR3 has 13 amino acids. Trimming cost V 7 bases and J 15 bases, with 21 bases left between them. The DNA of the CDR3 is TGTGCTAGTGTGTTGGACCGGCAAGGAAGGATGTTTTTT. As protein: CASVLDRQGRMFF.